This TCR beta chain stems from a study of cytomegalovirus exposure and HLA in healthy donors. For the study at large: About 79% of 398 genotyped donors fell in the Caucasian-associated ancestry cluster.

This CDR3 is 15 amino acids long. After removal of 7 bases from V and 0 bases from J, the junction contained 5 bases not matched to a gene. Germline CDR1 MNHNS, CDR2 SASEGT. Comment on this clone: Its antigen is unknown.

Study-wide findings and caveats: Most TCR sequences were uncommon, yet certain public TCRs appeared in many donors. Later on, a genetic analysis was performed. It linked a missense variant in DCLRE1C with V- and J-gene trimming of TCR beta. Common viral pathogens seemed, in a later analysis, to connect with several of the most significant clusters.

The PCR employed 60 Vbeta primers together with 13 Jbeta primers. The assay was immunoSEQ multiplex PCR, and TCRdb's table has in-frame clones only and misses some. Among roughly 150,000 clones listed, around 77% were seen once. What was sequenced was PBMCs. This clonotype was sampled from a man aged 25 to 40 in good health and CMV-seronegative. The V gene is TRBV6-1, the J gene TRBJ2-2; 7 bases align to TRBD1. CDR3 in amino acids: CASTLDRPNTGELFF. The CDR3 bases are TGTGCCAGCACATTGGACAGGCCGAACACCGGGGAGCTGTTTTTT.